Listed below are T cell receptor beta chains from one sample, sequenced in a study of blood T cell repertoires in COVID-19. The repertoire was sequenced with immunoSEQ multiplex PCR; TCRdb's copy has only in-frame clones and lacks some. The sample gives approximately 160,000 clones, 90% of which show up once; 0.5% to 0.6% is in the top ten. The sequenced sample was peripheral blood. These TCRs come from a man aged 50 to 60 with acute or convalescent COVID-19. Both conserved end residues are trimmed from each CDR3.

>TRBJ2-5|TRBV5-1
ASSSRTSGYQETQY
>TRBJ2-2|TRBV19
ASSISGGLGELF
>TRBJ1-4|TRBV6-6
ASSYYRGHEEKLF
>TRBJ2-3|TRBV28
ASSFPLAGGPDTQY
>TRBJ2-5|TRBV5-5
ASSVSTSGTPQETQY
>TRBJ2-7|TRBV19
ASSRQGAGYEQY
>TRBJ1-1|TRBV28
AGKQGTYTEAF
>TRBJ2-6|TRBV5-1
ASSLVGQAPVSGANVLT
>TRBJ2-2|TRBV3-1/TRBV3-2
ASSRTGTANTGELF
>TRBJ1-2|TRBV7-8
ASSLVVQGNYGYT
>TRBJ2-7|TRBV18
ASSPSQGYEQY
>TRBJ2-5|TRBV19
ASSGQGVETQY
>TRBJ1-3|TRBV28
ASSSRGGTSGNTIY
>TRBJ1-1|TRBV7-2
ASSVDSGTEAF
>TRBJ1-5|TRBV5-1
ASSLAGGYQPQH
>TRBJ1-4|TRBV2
ASSAFPQGLLEKLF
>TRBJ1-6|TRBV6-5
ASSTEGDSPLH
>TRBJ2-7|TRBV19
APGRDFGKNLAGEGGHEQY
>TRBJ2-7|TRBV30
AWSHPSSYEQY
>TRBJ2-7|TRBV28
ASSFIRDRGQEQY
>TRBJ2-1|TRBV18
ASSAPGQGYNEQF
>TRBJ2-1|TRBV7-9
ASSLRGNEQF
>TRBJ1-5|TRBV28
ASSFSRSNQPQH
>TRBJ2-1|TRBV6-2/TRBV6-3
ASSYHPTGIDEQF
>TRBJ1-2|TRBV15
ATSDPIQGARGAYGYT
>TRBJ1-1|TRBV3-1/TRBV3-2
ASSPPHGRTVNTEAF
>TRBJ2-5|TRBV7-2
ASSLPGGWETQY
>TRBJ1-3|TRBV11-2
ASSLEWQWLSGNTIY
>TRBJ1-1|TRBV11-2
ASSFRTGNTEAF
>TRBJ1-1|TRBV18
ASSPGALTEAF
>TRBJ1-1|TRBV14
ASSQVKGRPEAF
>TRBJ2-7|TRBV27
ASSLEERDSPYEQY
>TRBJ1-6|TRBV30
ALGVYRSSYNSPLH
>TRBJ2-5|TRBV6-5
ASAGGLRETQY
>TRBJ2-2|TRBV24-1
ANVGTTNTGELF
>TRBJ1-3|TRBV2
ASSGQGAGNTIY
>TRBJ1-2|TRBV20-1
SPSGGHGYT
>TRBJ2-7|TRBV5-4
ASSLEGQLDEQY
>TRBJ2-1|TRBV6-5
ASRLLGSSYNEQF
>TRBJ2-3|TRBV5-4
ASSLGTSGSRDTQY
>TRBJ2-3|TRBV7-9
ASSLDQAYTDTQY
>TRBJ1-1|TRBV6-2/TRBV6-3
ASSRGQGMNTEAF
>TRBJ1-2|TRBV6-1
ASSEAQQGRYT
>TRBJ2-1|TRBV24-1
ATSDLIGSEQF
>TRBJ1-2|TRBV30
AWSLGFGQGRGYT
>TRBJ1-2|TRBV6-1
ASSVDPGGQNYGYT
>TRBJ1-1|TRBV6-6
ASSYWQGQGTEAF
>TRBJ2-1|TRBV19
ASRSGTGNDNEQF
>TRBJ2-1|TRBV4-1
ASSQGSRGLLF